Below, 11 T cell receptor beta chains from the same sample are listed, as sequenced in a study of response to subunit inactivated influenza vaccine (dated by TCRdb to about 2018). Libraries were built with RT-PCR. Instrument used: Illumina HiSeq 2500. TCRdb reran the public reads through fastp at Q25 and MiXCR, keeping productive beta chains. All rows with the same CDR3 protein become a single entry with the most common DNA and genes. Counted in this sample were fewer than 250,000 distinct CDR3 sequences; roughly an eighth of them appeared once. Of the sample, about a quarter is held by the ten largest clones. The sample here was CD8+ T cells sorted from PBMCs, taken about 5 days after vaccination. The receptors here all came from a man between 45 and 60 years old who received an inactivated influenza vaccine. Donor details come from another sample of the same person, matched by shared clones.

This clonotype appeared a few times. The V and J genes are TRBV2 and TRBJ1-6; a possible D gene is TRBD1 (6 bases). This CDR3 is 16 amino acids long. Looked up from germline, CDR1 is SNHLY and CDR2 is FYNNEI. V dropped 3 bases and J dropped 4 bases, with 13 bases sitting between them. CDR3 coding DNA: TGTGCCAGCAGTGAGGACAGCATTTATTATAATTCACCCCTCCACTTT. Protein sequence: CASSEDSIYYNSPLHF. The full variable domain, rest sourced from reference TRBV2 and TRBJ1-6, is EPEVTQTPSHQVTQMGQEVILRCVPISNHLYFYWYRQILGQKVEFLVSFYNNEISEKSEIFDDQFSVERPDGSNFTLKIRSTKLEDSAMYFCASSEDSIYYNSPLHFGNGTRLTVT.

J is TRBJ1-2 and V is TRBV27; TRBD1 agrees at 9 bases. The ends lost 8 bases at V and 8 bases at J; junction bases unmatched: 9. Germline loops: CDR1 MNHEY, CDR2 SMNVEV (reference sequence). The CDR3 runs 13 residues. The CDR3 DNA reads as TGTGCCAGCGGGGCACAGGGGGCGAACGGCTACACCTTC. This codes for CASGAQGANGYTF.

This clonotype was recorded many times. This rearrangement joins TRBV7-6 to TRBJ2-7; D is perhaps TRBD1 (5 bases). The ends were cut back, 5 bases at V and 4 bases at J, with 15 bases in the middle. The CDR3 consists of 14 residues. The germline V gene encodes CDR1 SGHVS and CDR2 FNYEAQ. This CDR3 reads CASSPGNGPYEQYF. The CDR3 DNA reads TGTGCCAGCAGCCCAGGGAATGGTCCTTACGAGCAGTACTTC.

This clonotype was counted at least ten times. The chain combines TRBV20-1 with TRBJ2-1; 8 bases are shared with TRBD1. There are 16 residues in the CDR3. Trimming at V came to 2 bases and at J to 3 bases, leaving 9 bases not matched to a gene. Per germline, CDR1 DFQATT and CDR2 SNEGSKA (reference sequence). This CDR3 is CSARLLTGEDYNEQFF. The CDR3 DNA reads TGCAGTGCTAGATTATTGACAGGGGAAGACTACAATGAGCAGTTCTTC.

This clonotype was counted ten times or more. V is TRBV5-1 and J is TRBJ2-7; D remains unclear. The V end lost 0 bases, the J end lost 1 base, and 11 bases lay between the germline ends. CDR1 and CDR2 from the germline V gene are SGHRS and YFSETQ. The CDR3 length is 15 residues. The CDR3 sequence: CASSLEPGDSYEQYF. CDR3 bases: TGCGCCAGCAGCTTGGAACCAGGAGATTCCTACGAGCAGTACTTC.

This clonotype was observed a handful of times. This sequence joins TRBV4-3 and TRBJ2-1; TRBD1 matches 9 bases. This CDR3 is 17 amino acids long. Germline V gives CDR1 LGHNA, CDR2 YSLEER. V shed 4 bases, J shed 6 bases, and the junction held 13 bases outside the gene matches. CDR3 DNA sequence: TGCGCCAGCAGCCTGTCCTCCGGGACAGGGATGGGCAATGAGCAGTTCTTC. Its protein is CASSLSSGTGMGNEQFF.

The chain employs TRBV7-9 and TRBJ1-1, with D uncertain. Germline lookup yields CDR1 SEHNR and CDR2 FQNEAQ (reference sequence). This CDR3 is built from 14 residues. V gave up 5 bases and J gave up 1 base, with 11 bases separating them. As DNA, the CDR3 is TGTGCCAGCAGCGCTCAACAGCCGAACACTGAAGCTTTCTTT. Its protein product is CASSAQQPNTEAFF.

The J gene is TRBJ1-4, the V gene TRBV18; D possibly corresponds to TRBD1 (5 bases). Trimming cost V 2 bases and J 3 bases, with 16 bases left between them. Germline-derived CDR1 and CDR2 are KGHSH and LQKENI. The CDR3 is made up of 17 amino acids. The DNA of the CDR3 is TGTGCCAGCTCACCAGTCCCCCCCGAGGGACCTAATGAAAAACTGTTTTTT. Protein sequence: CASSPVPPEGPNEKLFF.

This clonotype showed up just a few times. The CDR3 DNA reads as TGTGCCAGCAGTGCCGATGACAGATTTCAGCCCCAGCATTTT. Encoded protein: CASSADDRFQPQHF. The genes are TRBV12-3 or TRBV12-4 and TRBJ1-5; possible D gene TRBD1, 5 bases. This CDR3 region has 14 residues. With 5 bases removed from V and 6 bases from J, the gap between germline ends came to 14 bases.

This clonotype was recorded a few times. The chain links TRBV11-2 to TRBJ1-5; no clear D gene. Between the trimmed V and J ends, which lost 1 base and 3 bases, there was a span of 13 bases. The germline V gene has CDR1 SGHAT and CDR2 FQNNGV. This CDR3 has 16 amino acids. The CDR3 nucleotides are TGTGCCAGCAGCTTAGGGGTAGGAATGGTCAATCAGCCCCAGCATTTT. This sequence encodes CASSLGVGMVNQPQHF.

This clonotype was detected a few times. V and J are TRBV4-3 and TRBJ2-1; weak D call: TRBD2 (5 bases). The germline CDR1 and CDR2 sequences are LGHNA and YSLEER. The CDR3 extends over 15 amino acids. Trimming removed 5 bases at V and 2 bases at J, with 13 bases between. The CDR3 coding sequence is TGCGCCAGCAGCTATCTACTAGAGACCTACAATGAGCAGTTCTTC. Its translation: CASSYLLETYNEQFF.